This T cell receptor beta chain was found in a study of blood T cell repertoires in COVID-19. On the study more broadly: The United States, Italy and Spain provided the acute and convalescent COVID-19 samples. From T cells, B-cell-depleted T cells, or PBMCs came the material, which was cDNA or gDNA.

Original analysis: Amplification from reference gene primers served as the basis for estimated nucleated cell counts. TCRdb keeps only in-frame clones here, not all; method: immunoSEQ multiplex PCR. V and J calls and clone size are as listed in that table; D and trimming were resolved from the DNA. Found here are some 20,000 clones, about 90% of them singletons; the top ten hold 4% to 5%. CDR3 length: 17 residues. Germline assignment: CDR1 KGHSH and CDR2 LQKENI. Trimming at V came to 3 bases and at J to 5 bases, leaving 14 bases not matched to a gene. The J gene is TRBJ2-3, the V gene TRBV18; 7 bases are a match to TRBD2. Sequenced: peripheral blood. The sequence derives from a human donor in a cohort sampled during active COVID-19. CDR3 coding DNA: TGTGCCAGCTCACCTGGGAGACTAGCCCACTGGATAGATACGCAGTATTTT. Translating gives CASSPGRLAHWIDTQYF.